The rows below give T cell receptor beta chains drawn from one sample of a study of shared clonotypes between healthy human individuals. The table came from immunoSEQ multiplex PCR; TCRdb's copy has only in-frame clones and leaves some out. This table has 1,400,000 or so clones, about 98.5% appearing once. The sample was naive CD4+ T cells sorted from blood. The receptors here all came from a young man in good health. The CDR3 runs from the conserved cysteine through the conserved F or W. A D gene is named only where the DNA matches it firmly. For some rows the clone size is stated as once, few or many, or as a class when expanded; others skip it.

j_gene: TRBJ2-3
v_gene: TRBV5-6
d_gene: TRBD2
abundance: NA
CDR3aa: CASSLGLAGTDTQYF
CDR3nt: TGTGCCAGCAGCTTAGGACTAGCGGGCACAGATACGCAGTATTTT

j_gene: TRBJ2-1
v_gene: TRBV7-2
d_gene: NA
abundance: NA
CDR3aa: CASSLYSEPYNEQFF
CDR3nt: TGTGCCAGCAGCTTGTACTCGGAGCCCTACAATGAGCAGTTCTTC

j_gene: TRBJ2-7
v_gene: TRBV6-6
d_gene: NA
abundance: NA
CDR3aa: CASSSPRQYPYEQYF
CDR3nt: TGTGCCAGCAGCTCACCCCGACAGTACCCCTACGAGCAGTACTTC

j_gene: TRBJ2-5
v_gene: TRBV9
d_gene: NA
abundance: NA
CDR3aa: CASSPRVRDGTQETQYF
CDR3nt: TGTGCCAGCAGCCCAAGAGTGAGAGACGGAACCCAAGAGACCCAGTACTTC

j_gene: TRBJ2-7
v_gene: TRBV14
d_gene: NA
abundance: NA
CDR3aa: CASSQGLNYEQYF
CDR3nt: TGTGCCAGCAGCCAAGGTCTCAACTACGAGCAGTACTTC

j_gene: TRBJ2-5
v_gene: TRBV11-2
d_gene: TRBD2
abundance: once
CDR3aa: CASSLDYRLAVQETQYF
CDR3nt: TGTGCCAGCAGCTTAGATTATAGACTAGCGGTTCAAGAGACCCAGTACTTC

j_gene: TRBJ1-4
v_gene: TRBV10-3
d_gene: NA
abundance: NA
CDR3aa: CAISRTLATNEKLFF
CDR3nt: TGTGCCATCAGTAGAACCCTGGCAACTAATGAAAAACTGTTTTTT

j_gene: TRBJ2-2
v_gene: TRBV19
d_gene: NA
abundance: NA
CDR3aa: CASSIEEGAGELFF
CDR3nt: TGTGCCAGTAGTATAGAAGAGGGAGCCGGGGAGCTGTTTTTT

j_gene: TRBJ1-2
v_gene: TRBV27
d_gene: NA
abundance: NA
CDR3aa: CASSLSTGGSYGYTF
CDR3nt: TGTGCCAGCAGTTTATCGACCGGGGGATCCTATGGCTACACCTTC

j_gene: TRBJ2-7
v_gene: TRBV25-1
d_gene: NA
abundance: NA
CDR3aa: CASSVTPTWNYEQYF
CDR3nt: TGTGCCAGCAGTGTTACCCCCACCTGGAACTACGAGCAGTACTTC

j_gene: TRBJ2-5
v_gene: TRBV2
d_gene: TRBD2
abundance: NA
CDR3aa: CASKERTGASGSFQETQYF
CDR3nt: TGTGCCAGCAAGGAACGAACAGGGGCTAGCGGGAGTTTTCAAGAGACCCAGTACTTC

j_gene: TRBJ2-1
v_gene: TRBV1
d_gene: NA
abundance: NA
CDR3aa: CTSSQDRENHYRFYNEQFF
CDR3nt: TGCACCAGCAGCCAAGACCGGGAAAACCACTACCGCTTCTACAATGAGCAGTTCTTC

j_gene: TRBJ1-5
v_gene: TRBV28
d_gene: TRBD1
abundance: NA
CDR3aa: CASSFRGFQPQHF
CDR3nt: TGTGCCAGCAGTTTCAGGGGGTTCCAGCCCCAGCATTTT

j_gene: TRBJ2-2
v_gene: TRBV9
d_gene: NA
abundance: NA
CDR3aa: CASSVFQGTGELFF
CDR3nt: TGTGCCAGCAGCGTGTTTCAGGGCACCGGGGAGCTGTTTTTT

j_gene: TRBJ2-1
v_gene: TRBV11-2
d_gene: TRBD2
abundance: NA
CDR3aa: CASSLVLLAGSRNEQFF
CDR3nt: TGTGCCAGCAGCTTAGTCCTACTAGCGGGGAGTAGGAATGAGCAGTTCTTC

j_gene: TRBJ2-7
v_gene: TRBV28
d_gene: NA
abundance: NA
CDR3aa: CASTGGAGPYEQYF
CDR3nt: TGTGCCTCCACAGGGGGGGCCGGGCCCTACGAGCAGTACTTC

j_gene: TRBJ1-5
v_gene: TRBV5-1
d_gene: TRBD1
abundance: NA
CDR3aa: CASSLGDRGSQPQHF
CDR3nt: TGCGCCAGCAGCTTGGGGGACAGGGGCAGCCAGCCCCAGCATTTT

j_gene: TRBJ2-5
v_gene: TRBV15
d_gene: NA
abundance: NA
CDR3aa: CATSRKETQYF
CDR3nt: TGTGCCACCAGCCGAAAAGAGACCCAGTACTTC

j_gene: TRBJ1-5
v_gene: TRBV6-1
d_gene: TRBD1
abundance: once
CDR3aa: CASSTQGAGNQPQHF
CDR3nt: TGTGCCAGCAGTACTCAGGGGGCTGGCAATCAGCCCCAGCATTTT

j_gene: TRBJ2-7
v_gene: TRBV6-5
d_gene: NA
abundance: NA
CDR3aa: CASSYWREAPYEQYF
CDR3nt: TGTGCCAGCAGTTACTGGAGAGAGGCCCCCTACGAGCAGTACTTC

j_gene: TRBJ2-5
v_gene: TRBV6-5
d_gene: NA
abundance: once
CDR3aa: CASSYSQGTETQYF
CDR3nt: TGTGCCAGCAGTTACTCACAGGGTACGGAGACCCAGTACTTC

j_gene: TRBJ1-5
v_gene: TRBV5-1
d_gene: NA
abundance: NA
CDR3aa: CASSLGAVDNQPQHF
CDR3nt: TGCGCCAGCAGCTTGGGGGCAGTCGATAATCAGCCCCAGCATTTT

j_gene: TRBJ2-1
v_gene: TRBV2
d_gene: NA
abundance: once
CDR3aa: CASRRGDGSYNEQFF
CDR3nt: TGTGCCAGCCGACGAGGGGATGGGTCCTACAATGAGCAGTTCTTC